This T cell receptor (beta chain) is drawn from a study of OX40 agonist ivuxolimab in advanced cancers. Study-level results: Blood T cells, both CD4+ and CD8+, expanded clonally by week 6 at 0.1 to 3.0 mg/kg. Partial responders treated at 0.1-3.0 mg/kg exhibited clonal expansion among the lowest measured. Some nonresponders also had low normalized T-cell clonal expansion.

This clone was seen only once. No antigen is known for it. The study sampled blood at baseline, cycle 4 day 1, and cycle 7 day 1. The CDR3 has 14 amino acids. The V end was cut by 4 bases, the J end by 5 bases, with 12 bases between. The data were produced by immunoSEQ multiplex PCR, yet TCRdb's version contains in-frame clones alone and is incomplete. This sample carries approximately 10,000 clones, 84% of them seen once, and the ten largest clones take approximately 8.3%. The clonotype comes from an adult with an advanced solid tumor such as melanoma, head and neck, liver or kidney cancer. The sequencing used CD4+ or CD8+ T cells sorted from blood, collected in a trial of the OX40 agonist ivuxolimab. The J gene is TRBJ1-5, the V gene TRBV23-1; D remains unclear. TRBV23-1 counts as an open reading frame of uncertain function. CDR3 DNA sequence: TGCGCCAGCAGTCGAGGTCGGGTCGATCAGCCCCAGCATTTT. It translates to CASSRGRVDQPQHF.